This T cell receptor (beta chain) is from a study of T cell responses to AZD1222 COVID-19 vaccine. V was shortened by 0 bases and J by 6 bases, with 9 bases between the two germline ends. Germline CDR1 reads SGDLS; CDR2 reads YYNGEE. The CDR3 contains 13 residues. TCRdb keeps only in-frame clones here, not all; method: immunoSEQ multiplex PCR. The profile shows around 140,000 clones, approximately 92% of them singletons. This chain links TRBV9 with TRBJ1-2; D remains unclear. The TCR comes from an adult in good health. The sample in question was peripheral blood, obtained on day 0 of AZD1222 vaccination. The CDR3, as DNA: TGTGCCAGCAGCGTAGGTATTCGAGATGGCTACACCTTC. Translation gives CASSVGIRDGYTF.